This T cell receptor (beta chain) was profiled in a study of graft-versus-host responses after intestinal transplantation. Study information: Every transplant recipient was induced with anti-thymocyte globulin, then maintained on tacrolimus and steroids for roughly 3 years. Study outcomes and limitations: The highest levels of circulating GvH clones went along with early declines in HvG clones after transplant. GvH clonotypes were identified within recipient marrow, with a subset emerging first in ileum or blood. The presence of high graft-versus-host to host-versus-graft clonal ratios in allografts characterized patients with graft-donor T cell macrochimerism.

As for this clone: Antigen unknown.

The V and J ends lost 3 bases and 5 bases, in that order; junction bases with no gene match: 10. CDR3 length equals 15 residues. Germline V lookup: CDR1 SGDLS, CDR2 YYNGEE. Libraries were prepared by immunoSEQ multiplex PCR; TCRdb keeps only in-frame clonotypes and omits some of them. Among tens of thousands of clones listed, around 90% were seen once. The sequenced sample was unstimulated CD4+ T cells sorted from spleen or lymph node cells, obtained before transplant. The V call is TRBV9, the J call TRBJ1-2; TRBD1 agrees at 7 bases. This TCR was sampled from a human donor who was the organ donor for an intestinal transplant. Here the CDR3 reads CASSEHLQGRYGYTF. CDR3 DNA sequence: TGTGCCAGCAGCGAGCACCTACAGGGGAGGTATGGCTACACCTTC.